Reported below is one T cell receptor (beta chain). The V end lost 6 bases, the J end lost 4 bases, and 12 bases lay between the germline ends. Looked up from germline, CDR1 is ENHRY and CDR2 is SYGVKD. CDR3 length: 14 residues. In the authors' methods: Nucleated cell number was recorded as an estimate derived from reference gene primer amplification. The method was immunoSEQ multiplex PCR; TCRdb's version includes in-frame clones alone and lacks a portion of them. The DNA was the basis for D and trimming; V, J and clone size are from that table. The data hold about 70,000 clones, with over 70% observed a single time. The source of the sample is a study of blood T cell repertoires in COVID-19. Whole-study context: The United States, Italy and Spain supplied acute and convalescent COVID-19 samples. Sample material is recorded as cDNA or gDNA derived from T cells, B-cell-depleted T cells, or PBMCs.

This clonotype originated in a man in his 70s who had recovered from COVID-19. The chain has TRBV10-3 and TRBJ1-4, with D unresolved. The sample was peripheral blood. CDR3 sequence (DNA): TGTGCCATCAGCCCCGGGAGACATAATGAAAAACTGTTTTTT. It codes for CAISPGRHNEKLFF.